This T cell receptor beta chain is drawn from a study of T cell repertoires in ileal Crohn's disease. Study as a whole: About half of patients got postoperative therapy: around 10 thiopurines, approximately 17 anti-TNF. The study, taken as a whole, reports: All patients with clonality above 26.8% had endoscopic recurrence.

Using immunoSEQ multiplex PCR, the repertoire was profiled, and TCRdb retains in-frame clones only, with some absent. The sample lists around 8,800 clones; around 80% were seen once. For this clone: Its antigen is undetermined.

V lost 7 bases, J lost 4 bases, and 10 bases stayed unmatched. The germline V gene encodes CDR1 MNHEY and CDR2 SVGAGI. This CDR3 region has 15 residues. The sequenced sample was ileal tissue. This clonotype originated in an adult with Crohn's disease. The V gene is TRBV6-5, the J gene TRBJ1-2, with 9 bases matching TRBD1. The CDR3 region is CASKPLQGASYGYTF. The CDR3 coding sequence is TGTGCCAGCAAACCCCTACAGGGGGCTTCCTATGGCTACACCTTC.